The 24 T cell receptor beta chains below all came from one sample that was sequenced in a study of type 1 regulatory T cells. TCRdb redid the calling of the reads with MiXCR, one entry per CDR3 protein. The sample carries about 42,000 distinct CDR3 sequences, more than 10% recorded once. Their cognate antigens are unknown. Material: cultured non-Tr1 T cells, either the whole culture or a sorted T cell fraction (not recorded which). The origin of the receptors is a human donor in good health.

This clonotype was observed at least ten times. The rearrangement uses TRBV3-1 and TRBJ1-4; no clear D. The V gene lost 4 bases and the J gene lost 4 bases, with 16 bases spanning the gap. Germline V gene sequence: CDR1 LGHDT, CDR2 YNNKEL (reference sequence). The CDR3 totals 16 residues. The CDR3 DNA reads TGTGCCAGCAGCCCCTCAAGGCCTGGAAGTAATGAAAAACTGTTTTTT. Protein: CASSPSRPGSNEKLFF.

This clonotype was seen at least ten times. The gene calls are TRBV28 and TRBJ1-1, with 7 nucleotides matching TRBD1. The CDR3 extends over 15 amino acids. Germline loops: CDR1 MDHEN, CDR2 SYDVKM. Unmatched junction bases numbered 9, after V lost 6 bases and J lost 2 bases. CDR3 loop: CASRPSGTVNTEAFF. In DNA form, the CDR3 reads TGTGCCAGCAGGCCCTCCGGGACAGTCAACACTGAAGCTTTCTTT. Full variable domain (rest looked up from reference TRBV28 and TRBJ1-1): DVKVTQSSRYLVKRTGEKVFLECVQDMDHENMFWYRQDPGLGLRLIYFSYDVKMKEKGDIPEGYSVSREKKERFSLILESASTNQTSMYLCASRPSGTVNTEAFFGQGTRLTVV.

In its sample, this clonotype was seen many times. This rearrangement joins TRBV15 to TRBJ1-1; D perhaps matches TRBD1 (5 bases). CDR3 length: 13 amino acids. Deletions cut 4 bases from V and 1 base from J, with 7 bases between. The germline V gene encodes CDR1 LNHNV and CDR2 YYDKDF (reference sequence). The CDR3 sequence is CATSTGTNTEAFF. CDR3 DNA sequence: TGTGCCACCAGCACAGGGACGAACACTGAAGCTTTCTTT.

In its sample, this clonotype was seen a few times. This sequence joins TRBV5-1 and TRBJ2-3; no definite D call. Germline CDR1 and CDR2: SGHRS and YFSETQ. The length of the CDR3 is 15 residues. Trimming took off 0 bases at V and 0 bases at J, with 8 bases between the two ends. The CDR3 loop reads CASSLVVTSTDTQYF. The CDR3 bases are TGCGCCAGCAGCTTGGTGGTGACTAGCACAGATACGCAGTATTTT.

This clonotype was recorded many times. The chain carries TRBV3-1 and TRBJ1-2; maybe TRBD1 (5 bases). This CDR3 contains 14 residues. The V end lost 10 bases, the J end lost 9 bases, and 24 bases lay between the germline ends. Germline V lookup: CDR1 LGHDT, CDR2 YNNKEL (reference sequence). CDR3 in DNA: TGTGCCACCAGGCCCGGGGGTCCACGGTTGAGCTACACCTTC. This sequence encodes CATRPGGPRLSYTF.

This clonotype has ten or more counts. The rearrangement joins TRBV5-5 to TRBJ2-1; 8 bases agree with TRBD2. The germline V gene has CDR1 SGHKS and CDR2 YYEKEE (reference sequence). The CDR3 sequence is 14 residues long. Trimming at V came to 2 bases and at J to 3 bases, leaving 1 base not matched to a gene. This CDR3 reads CASSLLAVYNEQFF. The CDR3, as DNA: TGTGCCAGCAGCTTACTAGCGGTCTACAATGAGCAGTTCTTC.

The chain couples TRBV11-3 to TRBJ2-1; D might be TRBD1 or TRBD2, each matching 5 bases. The V gene lost 8 bases and the J gene lost 8 bases, with 19 bases spanning the gap. This CDR3 comprises 14 residues. In germline, CDR1 is SGHNT, CDR2 YENEEA. As DNA, the CDR3 is TGTGCCAGCGCAGCGGACCAGGGCTTAGATGAGCAGTTCTTC. It translates to CASAADQGLDEQFF. The full variable domain, completed using reference TRBV11-3 and TRBJ2-1, is EAGVVQSPRYKIIEKKQPVAFWCNPISGHNTLYWYLQNLGQGPELLIRYENEEAVDDSQLPKDRFSAERLKGVDSTLKIQPAELGDSAVYLCASAADQGLDEQFFGPGTRLTVL.

With respect to this clonotype: The limits of the CDR3 on the DNA are not certain, so only TCRdb's listed CDR3 is given. The chain employs TRBV28 and TRBJ1-6. The CDR3 is 23 residues long, counting both termini. Germline-derived CDR1 and CDR2 are MDHEN and SYDVKM. The CDR3 loop reads CAHPEDSSFYICSAEEGNSPLHF.

V gene TRBV19 combines with J gene TRBJ2-2; 10 bases are shared with TRBD1. Per the germline V gene, CDR1 is LNHDA and CDR2 is SQIVND (reference sequence). This CDR3 contains 15 residues. The V segment lost 9 bases and the J segment 3 bases; nucleotides outside the gene matches: 7. The CDR3 loop reads CASLSTGGYTGELFF. CDR3 sequence (DNA): TGTGCCAGCCTTTCGACAGGGGGCTACACCGGGGAGCTGTTTTTT. Using reference TRBV19 and TRBJ2-2 for the parts outside the CDR3, the full variable domain is DGGITQSPKYLFRKEGQNVTLSCEQNLNHDAMYWYRQDPGQGLRLIYYSQIVNDFQKGDIAEGYSVSREKKESFPLTVTSAQKNPTAFYLCASLSTGGYTGELFFGEGSRLTVL.

Sample share makes this clonotype large. This chain uses TRBV12-3 or TRBV12-4 with TRBJ2-5, with D unclear. CDR3 length: 15 amino acids. The V end was cut by 6 bases, the J end by 4 bases, with 18 bases between. The CDR3 sequence is CASSPGRIPRETQYF. The CDR3 DNA reads TGTGCCAGCAGCCCTGGACGGATCCCTCGAGAGACCCAGTACTTC.

Comments on this clonotype: This may be a read error: a much more frequent sequence differs by one nucleotide. This chain links TRBV10-2 with TRBJ2-3; D is perhaps TRBD2 (5 bases). In germline, CDR1 is WSHSY, CDR2 SAAADI. This CDR3 contains 14 residues. V was clipped by 6 bases and J by 5 bases, with 15 bases between them. CDR3 bases: TGCGCCAGCAGGACCCCAGGAGGAGTAGATACGCAGTATTTT. Residues: CASRTPGGVDTQYF.

This sequence joins TRBV7-6 and TRBJ2-3, with 7 bases matching TRBD2. The ends lost 1 base at V and 4 bases at J; junction bases unmatched: 8. The CDR3 covers 16 residues. From germline, CDR1 is SGHVS and CDR2 FNYEAQ. CDR3: CASSLGNKRDSDTQYF. The DNA of the CDR3 is TGTGCCAGCAGCTTAGGCAATAAGCGGGACTCAGATACGCAGTATTTT.

At least ten counts were recorded for this clonotype. V and J are TRBV20-1 and TRBJ1-1, with 9 bases fitting TRBD1. Trimming cost V 6 bases and J 7 bases; bases outside gene matches: 9. The CDR3 totals 13 residues. Per the germline V gene, CDR1 is DFQATT and CDR2 is SNEGSKA (reference sequence). The CDR3 loop reads CSARTGGGGEAFF. For the CDR3, the DNA is TGCAGTGCGAGAACAGGGGGCGGGGGTGAAGCTTTCTTT.

This clonotype showed up many times. J is TRBJ1-1 and V is TRBV7-8; unclear D gene. The germline V and J ends were trimmed by 5 bases and 0 bases, with 16 bases remaining between them. Looked up from germline, CDR1 is SGHVS and CDR2 is FQNEAQ. The CDR3 runs to 16 residues. The CDR3: CASSPENSFLNTEAFF. The CDR3 region has the DNA TGTGCCAGCAGCCCCGAGAACAGCTTCTTGAACACTGAAGCTTTCTTT.

This chain uses TRBV5-1 with TRBJ2-6; 8 positions agree with TRBD1. The CDR3 runs 16 residues. Germline V gene data show CDR1 as SGHRS and CDR2 as YFSETQ. With V trimmed by 4 bases and J by 4 bases, 7 bases remained unmatched. The DNA of the CDR3 is TGCGCCAGCAGCCCGAGGACAGGGTCGGGGGCCAACGTCCTGACTTTC. Its translation is CASSPRTGSGANVLTF.

There are many counts of this clonotype. CDR3 residues: CASGGTRTSNEQFF. CDR3 DNA sequence: TGTGCCAGCGGGGGGACTAGAACTAGCAATGAGCAGTTCTTC. This sequence joins TRBV6-1 and TRBJ2-1; TRBD2 aligns across 8 bases. The CDR3 loop spans 14 amino acids. The germline V gene has CDR1 MNHNS and CDR2 SASEGT. V shed 8 bases and J 6 bases; nucleotides not matched to a gene: 9.

The table lists this clonotype with many counts. The CDR3 sequence is CSPVSGGGMIAFF. CDR3 in DNA: TGCAGTCCCGTCTCTGGGGGCGGGATGATCGCTTTCTTT. The chain couples TRBV20-1 to TRBJ1-1; perhaps TRBD1 as D (6 bases). The V and J ends lost 8 bases and 11 bases respectively, with 24 bases between them. The CDR3 length is 13 residues. Germline values: CDR1 DFQATT, CDR2 SNEGSKA (reference sequence).

The sample holds many counts of this clonotype. The gene calls are TRBV7-9 and TRBJ1-2; D ambiguous. V dropped 0 bases and J dropped 4 bases, with 6 bases sitting between them. CDR1 is SEHNR and CDR2 is FQNEAQ in the germline V gene (reference sequence). The CDR3 has 13 residues. DNA for the CDR3: TGTGCCAGCAGCTTAGCGCACAGCTATGGCTACACCTTC. It translates to CASSLAHSYGYTF.

This clonotype was picked up many times. The J gene is TRBJ2-1, the V gene TRBV24-1; 14 bases map to TRBD2. CDR1 KGHDR and CDR2 SFDVKD come from the germline V gene. The CDR3 has 15 residues. The ends lost 6 bases at V and 5 bases at J; junction bases unmatched: 2. This CDR3 reads CATSRGLAGDNEQFF. In nucleotides, the CDR3 is TGTGCCACCAGTCGGGGACTAGCGGGAGACAATGAGCAGTTCTTC.

This clonotype was counted many times. V and J are TRBV5-1 and TRBJ2-1; TRBD1 is a possible D gene (6 bases). Germline CDR1 reads SGHRS; CDR2 reads YFSETQ. V was shortened by 4 bases and J by 2 bases, with 10 bases between the two germline ends. The CDR3 runs to 14 residues. CDR3 nucleotide sequence: TGCGCCAGCAGCACAGGACAGCCCTACAATGAGCAGTTCTTC. It encodes CASSTGQPYNEQFF.

This clonotype was found many times. The rearrangement joins TRBV5-1 to TRBJ2-5; 8 bases align to TRBD2. Germline V gene lookup returns CDR1 SGHRS and CDR2 YFSETQ. CDR3 length equals 16 residues. V shed 1 base, J shed 1 base, and the junction held 6 bases outside the gene matches. CDR3 loop: CASSLLTSGLQETQYF. The CDR3 DNA follows: TGCGCCAGCAGCTTGTTAACTAGCGGACTCCAAGAGACCCAGTACTTC.

This clonotype has only a few counts. This chain uses TRBV20-1 with TRBJ2-1; TRBD2 agrees at 8 bases. Germline CDR1 reads DFQATT; CDR2 reads SNEGSKA (reference sequence). The CDR3 totals 15 residues. The J segment lost 9 bases and the V segment lost 1 base, leaving 11 bases of the junction unmatched. The CDR3 loop is CSARVESGRRREQFF. DNA for the CDR3: TGCAGTGCTAGAGTGGAAAGCGGGAGAAGGCGTGAGCAGTTCTTC.

This clonotype showed up just a few times. The chain uses TRBV2 and TRBJ1-1; 8 nucleotides line up with TRBD1. Germline CDR1 SNHLY, CDR2 FYNNEI. The CDR3 length is 16 residues. After removal of 5 bases from V and 1 base from J, the junction contained 9 bases not matched to a gene. CDR3 coding DNA: TGTGCCAGCAGTCTGCAGGGGGCGGAGGGGAACACTGAAGCTTTCTTT. Amino acids: CASSLQGAEGNTEAFF.

Points on this clonotype: The junction does not match germline at one end; this may be a read error. The chain links TRBV6-1 to TRBJ2-1; 9 bases agree with TRBD1. The CDR3 runs 11 residues. CDR1 is MNHNS and CDR2 is SASEGT in the germline V gene. The CDR3: CATLFGTGWLF. CDR3 DNA: TGTGCCACCCTCTTTGGGACAGGGTGGCTCTTC.